This TCR beta chain was sequenced for a study of blood T cell repertoires in COVID-19. Across the whole study: Specimens from acute and convalescent COVID-19 originated in the United States, Italy and Spain. Sources were T cells, B-cell-depleted T cells, or PBMCs; the material itself was cDNA or gDNA.

In the authors' methods: From reference gene primer amplification, estimates of nucleated cell counts were derived. Data came from immunoSEQ multiplex PCR; TCRdb stores just in-frame clones and leaves some out. The DNA was the basis for D and trimming; V, J and clone size are from that table. The sample contains 60,000 to 80,000 clones, 85% to 90% of which appear only once. The V gene lost 6 bases and the J gene lost 6 bases, with 5 bases spanning the gap. CDR1 is MNHEY and CDR2 is SVGAGI in the germline V gene. The CDR3 covers 11 residues. The specimen sequenced was peripheral blood. The chain recombines TRBV6-5 with TRBJ2-2; D gene unclear. The TCR comes from a man in his 70s with acute or convalescent COVID-19. CDR3 sequence: CASSSPGELFF. Here the CDR3 DNA reads TGTGCCAGCAGCTCCCCCGGGGAGCTGTTTTTT.